Detailed here is one T cell receptor (beta chain). Its antigen is unknown. Per-base qualities were not stored, and no clone one base away is much larger. This entry belongs to a study of OX40 agonist ivuxolimab in advanced cancers. Concerning the study at large: Ivuxolimab was an agonistic, fully human IgG2 monoclonal antibody directed against OX40 (CD134), a costimulatory receptor. Intravenous ivuxolimab was administered to patients every 2 weeks at six dose levels: 0.01, 0.1, 0.3, 1.5, 3 and 10 mg/kg. Of the approximately 54 dose-escalation patients, hepatocellular carcinoma was present in 19, melanoma in some 15, renal cell carcinoma in 9 and head and neck cancer in 9. In the dose-escalation cohort, 82.7% of patients were male, and the mean age was roughly 60 years, with a range of roughly 20 to 79. Patients were allowed to have had prior anti-PD-1, anti-PD-L1 or anti-CTLA-4 therapy, and approximately 43% of the dose-escalation patients had previously received checkpoint inhibitors. Partial responses occurred in three dose-escalation patients: two with cutaneous melanoma and one with hepatocellular carcinoma. Peripheral TCRbeta sequencing aimed to test whether ivuxolimab altered TCR sequence diversity and caused clonal T-cell expansion. The paper covers the monotherapy dose-escalation part of the phase I ivuxolimab trial, which included N ≈ 52 patients. Here is what the overall study found, with its caveats: In partial responders in the 0.1-3.0 mg/kg groups, normalized peripheral clonal expansion was found to be among the lowest, especially among CD8+ T cells. At doses of 0.1 to 3.0 mg/kg, clonal expansion of both CD4+ and CD8+ blood T cells was observed from baseline to week 6. Low levels of normalized T-cell clonal expansion were also seen in some patients who did not respond. Which antigens the clonally expanded peripheral T cells were specific for was not determined. After ivuxolimab, expanded clones were on average more numerous among CD8+ T cells than among CD4+ T cells.

The trial excluded patients who had a history of autoimmune disease or were on systemic immunosuppression. Peripheral blood for TCR sequencing was collected from all dose cohorts at baseline, on cycle 4 day 1, and on cycle 7 day 1. The samples were drawn from a first-in-human, open-label, multicenter phase I dose-escalation trial of ivuxolimab. Adults with locally advanced or metastatic head and neck squamous cell, hepatocellular, melanoma or renal cell carcinoma were enrolled in the trial. Before TCR sequencing, CD4+ and CD8+ T cells were separately sorted from peripheral blood. Reading the germline V gene (reference sequence) gives CDR1 SEHNR and CDR2 FQNEAQ. Unmatched junction bases come to 16, with V trimmed by 5 bases and J by 5 bases. The CDR3 sequence holds 17 residues, the cysteine and phenylalanine included. Left in the record is the CDR3 DNA by itself, 51 bases read in frame from the first base.

To sequence the TCRbeta CDR3 region, genomic DNA was isolated from the sorted cells. The immunoSEQ Assay was used to sequence the TCRbeta CDR3 regions. TCRdb provides this immuneACCESS table in a form limited to in-frame rearrangements. Some clones are lacking; in checked studies, under half of them reflect an unresolved V gene, and why the rest are absent is not known. The sample data list about 22,000 clones, and about four fifths of these were observed just once. Approximately 30% of the sample is taken by the ten largest. The chain is encoded by TRBV7-9 joined to TRBJ2-5; 8 bases in between match TRBD1. This TCR derives from an adult with an advanced solid tumor such as melanoma, head and neck, liver or kidney cancer. The specimen was CD4+ or CD8+ T cells sorted from blood, collected in a trial of the OX40 agonist ivuxolimab. The CDR3 protein: CASSPQRGTGAGETQYF. Here is the DNA: TGTGCCAGCAGCCCCCAGAGGGGGACAGGAGCCGGGGAGACCCAGTACTTC.